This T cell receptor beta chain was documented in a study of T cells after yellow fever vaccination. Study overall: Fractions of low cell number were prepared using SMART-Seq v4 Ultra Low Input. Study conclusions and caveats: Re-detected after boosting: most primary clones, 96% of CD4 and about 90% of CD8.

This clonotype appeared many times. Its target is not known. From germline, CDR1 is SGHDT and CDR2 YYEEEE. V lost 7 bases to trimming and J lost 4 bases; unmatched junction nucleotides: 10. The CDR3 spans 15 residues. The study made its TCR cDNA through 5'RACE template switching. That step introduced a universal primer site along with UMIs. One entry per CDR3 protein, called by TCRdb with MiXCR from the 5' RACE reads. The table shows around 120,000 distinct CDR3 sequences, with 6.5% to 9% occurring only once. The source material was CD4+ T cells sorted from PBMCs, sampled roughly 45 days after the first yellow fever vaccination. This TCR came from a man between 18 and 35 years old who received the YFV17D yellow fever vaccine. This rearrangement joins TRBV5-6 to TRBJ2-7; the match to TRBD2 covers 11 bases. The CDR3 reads CASGIYSGGAYEQYF. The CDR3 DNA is TGTGCCAGCGGTATTTATAGCGGGGGGGCTTACGAGCAGTACTTC.